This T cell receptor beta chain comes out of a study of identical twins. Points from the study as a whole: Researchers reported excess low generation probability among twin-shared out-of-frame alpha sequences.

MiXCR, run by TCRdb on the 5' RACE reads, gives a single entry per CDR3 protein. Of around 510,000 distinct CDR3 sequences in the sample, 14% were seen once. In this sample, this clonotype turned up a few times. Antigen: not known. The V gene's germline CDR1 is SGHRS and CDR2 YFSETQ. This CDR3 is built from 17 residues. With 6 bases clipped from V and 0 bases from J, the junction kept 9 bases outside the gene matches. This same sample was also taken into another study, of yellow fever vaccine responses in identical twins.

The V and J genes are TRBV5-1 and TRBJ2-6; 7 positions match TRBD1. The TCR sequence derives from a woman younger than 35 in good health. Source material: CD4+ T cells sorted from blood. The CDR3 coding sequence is TGCGCCAGCAACAAACGACAGGGACACTCTGGGGCCAACGTCCTGACTTTC. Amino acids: CASNKRQGHSGANVLTF.